Below, one TCR beta chain is given with its context. Its antigen is unidentified. These data belong to a study of cytomegalovirus exposure and HLA in healthy donors. Assay used: immunoSEQ multiplex PCR; TCRdb lists only in-frame clones, some missing. Of almost 200,000 clones listed, about 81% are singletons. Overall study results and limits: Cytomegalovirus status was reportedly diagnosed by the classifier with high sensitivity and specificity. Some TCR beta chains (approximately 180 of them) were listed as cytomegalovirus-associated. Generally TCR sequences proved uncommon, though certain public TCRs appeared in numerous donors.

The germline V gene encodes CDR1 SGHTA and CDR2 FQGTGA. V lost 2 bases, J lost 3 bases, and 5 bases stayed unmatched. There are 15 residues in the CDR3. This TCR was sampled from a woman in her 30s in good health and CMV-seronegative. The genes are TRBV7-3 and TRBJ1-2, with 8 bases fitting TRBD1. Sequenced input: PBMCs. The CDR3 coding sequence is TGTGCCAGCAGCTTAGTTGCAGGGGGCGACTATGGCTACACCTTC. Amino acid sequence: CASSLVAGGDYGYTF.